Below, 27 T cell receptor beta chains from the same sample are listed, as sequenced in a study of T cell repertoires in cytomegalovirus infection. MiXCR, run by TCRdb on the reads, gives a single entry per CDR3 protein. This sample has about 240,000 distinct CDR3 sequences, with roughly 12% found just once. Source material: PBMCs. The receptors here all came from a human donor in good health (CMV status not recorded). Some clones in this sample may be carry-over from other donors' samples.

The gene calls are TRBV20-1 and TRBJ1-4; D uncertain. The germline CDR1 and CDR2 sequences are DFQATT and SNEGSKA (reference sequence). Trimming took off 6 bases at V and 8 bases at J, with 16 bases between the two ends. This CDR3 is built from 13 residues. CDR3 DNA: TGCAGTGCGAAGGACGGCCGGGGAGAAAAACTGTTTTTT. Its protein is CSAKDGRGEKLFF.

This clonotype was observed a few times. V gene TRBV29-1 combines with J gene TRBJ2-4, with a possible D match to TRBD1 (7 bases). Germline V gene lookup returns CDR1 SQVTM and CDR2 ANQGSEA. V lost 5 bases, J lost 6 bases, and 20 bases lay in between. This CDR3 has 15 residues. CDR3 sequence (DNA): TGCAGCGTTTTCAGGGGGGAACGAGGGGGAAACATTCAGTACTTC. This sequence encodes CSVFRGERGGNIQYF.

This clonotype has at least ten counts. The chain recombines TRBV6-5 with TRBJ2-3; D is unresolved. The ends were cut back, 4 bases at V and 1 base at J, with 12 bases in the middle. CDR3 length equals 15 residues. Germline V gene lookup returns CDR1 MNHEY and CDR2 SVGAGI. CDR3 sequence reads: CASSLGFGGTDTQYF. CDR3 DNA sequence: TGTGCCAGCAGTTTGGGTTTTGGTGGCACAGATACGCAGTATTTT.

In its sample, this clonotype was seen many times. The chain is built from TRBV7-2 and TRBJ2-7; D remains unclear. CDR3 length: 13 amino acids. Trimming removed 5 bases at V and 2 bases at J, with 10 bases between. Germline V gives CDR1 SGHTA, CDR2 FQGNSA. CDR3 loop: CASSKGPPYEQYF. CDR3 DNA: TGTGCCAGCAGCAAAGGCCCTCCCTACGAGCAGTACTTC.

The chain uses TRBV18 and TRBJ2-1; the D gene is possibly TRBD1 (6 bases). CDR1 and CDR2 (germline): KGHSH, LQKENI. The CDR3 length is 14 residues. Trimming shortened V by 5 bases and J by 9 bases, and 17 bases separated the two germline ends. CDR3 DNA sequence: TGTGCCAGCTCAGAGACCCAGGGGCCCGGTGAGCAGTTCTTC. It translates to CASSETQGPGEQFF.

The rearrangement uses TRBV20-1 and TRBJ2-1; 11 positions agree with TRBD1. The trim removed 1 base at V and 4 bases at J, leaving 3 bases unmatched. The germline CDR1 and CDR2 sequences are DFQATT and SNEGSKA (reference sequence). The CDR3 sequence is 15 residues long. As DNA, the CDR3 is TGCAGTGCTAGAGCCGGGACAGGGGGATACAATGAGCAGTTCTTC. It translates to CSARAGTGGYNEQFF.

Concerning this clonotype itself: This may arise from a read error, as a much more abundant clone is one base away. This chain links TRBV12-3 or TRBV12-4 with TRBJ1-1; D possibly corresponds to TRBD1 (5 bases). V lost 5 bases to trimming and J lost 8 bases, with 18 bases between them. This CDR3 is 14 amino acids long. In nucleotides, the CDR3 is TGTGCCAGCAGTCTCCCCCCGGGACGGGAAGAAGCTTTCTTT. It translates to CASSLPPGREEAFF.

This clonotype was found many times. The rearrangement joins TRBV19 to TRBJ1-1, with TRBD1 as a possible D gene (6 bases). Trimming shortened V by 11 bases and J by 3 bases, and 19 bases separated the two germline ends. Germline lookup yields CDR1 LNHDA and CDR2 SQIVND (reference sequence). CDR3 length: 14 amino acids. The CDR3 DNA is TGTGCCGCCCGTCCGTGGGGGCCGGACACTGAAGCTTTCTTT. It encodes CAARPWGPDTEAFF.

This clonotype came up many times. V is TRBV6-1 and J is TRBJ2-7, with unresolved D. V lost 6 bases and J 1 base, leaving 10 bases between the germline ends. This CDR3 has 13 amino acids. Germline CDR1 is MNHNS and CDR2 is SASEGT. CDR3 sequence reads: CASSSPGSYEQYF. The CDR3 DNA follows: TGTGCCAGCAGCTCCCCCGGATCCTACGAGCAGTACTTC.

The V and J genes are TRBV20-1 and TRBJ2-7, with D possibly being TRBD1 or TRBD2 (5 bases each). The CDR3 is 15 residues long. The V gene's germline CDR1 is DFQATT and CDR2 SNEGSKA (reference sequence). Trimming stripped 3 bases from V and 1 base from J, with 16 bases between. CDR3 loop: CSASLRGLYSYEQYF. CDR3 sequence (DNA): TGCAGTGCTAGTCTCCGGGGCCTTTATTCCTACGAGCAGTACTTC.

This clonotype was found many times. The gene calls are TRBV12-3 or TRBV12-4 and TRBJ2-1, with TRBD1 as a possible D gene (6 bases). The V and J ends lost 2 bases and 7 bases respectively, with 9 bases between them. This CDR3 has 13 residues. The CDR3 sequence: CASSLPGQNEQFF. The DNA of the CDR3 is TGTGCCAGCAGTTTACCCGGACAGAATGAGCAGTTCTTC.

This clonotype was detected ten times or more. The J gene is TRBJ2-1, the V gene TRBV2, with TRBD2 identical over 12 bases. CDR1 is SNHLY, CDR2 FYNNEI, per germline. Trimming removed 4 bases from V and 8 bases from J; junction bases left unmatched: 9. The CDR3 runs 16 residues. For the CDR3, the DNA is TGTGCCAGCAGTGGAAGGACTAGCGGGACTCGGGATGAGCAGTTCTTC. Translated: CASSGRTSGTRDEQFF.

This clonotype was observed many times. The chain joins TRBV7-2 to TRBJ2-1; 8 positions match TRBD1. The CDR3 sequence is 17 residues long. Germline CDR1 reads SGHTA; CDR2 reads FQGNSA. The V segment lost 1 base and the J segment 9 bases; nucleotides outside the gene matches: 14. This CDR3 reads CASSLGLGGRGRTEQFF. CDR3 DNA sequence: TGTGCCAGCAGCTTAGGGTTGGGAGGCAGGGGGCGCACTGAGCAGTTCTTC.

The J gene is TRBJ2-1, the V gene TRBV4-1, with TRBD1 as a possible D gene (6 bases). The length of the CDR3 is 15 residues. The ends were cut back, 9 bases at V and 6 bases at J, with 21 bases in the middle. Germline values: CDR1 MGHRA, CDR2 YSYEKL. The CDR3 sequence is CASKTGSGRSNEQFF. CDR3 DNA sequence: TGCGCCAGTAAGACAGGCTCTGGTAGATCCAATGAGCAGTTCTTC.

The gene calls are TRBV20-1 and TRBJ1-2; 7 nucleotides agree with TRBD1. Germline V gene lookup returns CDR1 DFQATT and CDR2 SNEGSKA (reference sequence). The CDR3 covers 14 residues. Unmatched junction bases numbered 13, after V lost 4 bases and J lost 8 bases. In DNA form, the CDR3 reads TGCAGTGCTAATTACCGACAGGGCTCGGGAGGCTACACCTTC. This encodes CSANYRQGSGGYTF.

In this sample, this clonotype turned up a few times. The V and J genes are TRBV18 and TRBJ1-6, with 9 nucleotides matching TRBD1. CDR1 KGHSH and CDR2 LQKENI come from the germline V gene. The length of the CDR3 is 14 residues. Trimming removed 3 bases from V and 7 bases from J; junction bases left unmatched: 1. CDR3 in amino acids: CASSPGQGNSPLHF. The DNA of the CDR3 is TGTGCCAGCTCACCCGGACAGGGGAATTCACCCCTCCACTTT.

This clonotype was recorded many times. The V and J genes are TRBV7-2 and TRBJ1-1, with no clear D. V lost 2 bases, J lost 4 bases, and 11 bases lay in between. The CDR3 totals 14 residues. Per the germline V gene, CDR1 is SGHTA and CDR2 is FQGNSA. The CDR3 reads CASSLNPGSTEAFF. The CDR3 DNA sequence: TGTGCCAGCAGCTTAAATCCGGGCTCCACTGAAGCTTTCTTT.

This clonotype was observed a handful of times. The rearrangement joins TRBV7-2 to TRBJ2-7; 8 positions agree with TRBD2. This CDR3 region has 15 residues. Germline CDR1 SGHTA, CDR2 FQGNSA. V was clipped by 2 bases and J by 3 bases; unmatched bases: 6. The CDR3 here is CASSLSSGSIYEQYF. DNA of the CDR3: TGTGCCAGCAGCTTATCAAGCGGGAGTATCTACGAGCAGTACTTC.

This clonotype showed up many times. The CDR3 is CASSLGTGVNEQFF. Written as DNA, the CDR3 is TGTGCCAGCTCCTTGGGGACAGGGGTAAATGAGCAGTTCTTC. This chain uses TRBV7-2 with TRBJ2-1; TRBD1 matches 10 bases. CDR3 length equals 14 residues. Germline loops: CDR1 SGHTA, CDR2 FQGNSA. V gave up 8 bases and J gave up 7 bases; unmatched junction bases: 8.

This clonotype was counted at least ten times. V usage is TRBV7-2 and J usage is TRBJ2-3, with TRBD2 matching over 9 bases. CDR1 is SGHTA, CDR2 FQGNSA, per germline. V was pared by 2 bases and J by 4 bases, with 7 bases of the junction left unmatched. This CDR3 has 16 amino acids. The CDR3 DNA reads TGTGCCAGCAGCTTATGGCGGGGGGGCCCAGCAGATACGCAGTATTTT. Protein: CASSLWRGGPADTQYF.

CDR3 amino acids: CASSPSAEPNYGYTF. The CDR3, as DNA: TGTGCCAGCAGTCCCTCGGCCGAACCTAACTATGGCTACACCTTC. This rearrangement joins TRBV12-3 or TRBV12-4 to TRBJ1-2; no clear D. V was cut by 5 bases and J by 0 bases, with 13 bases left in between. This CDR3 is built from 15 residues.

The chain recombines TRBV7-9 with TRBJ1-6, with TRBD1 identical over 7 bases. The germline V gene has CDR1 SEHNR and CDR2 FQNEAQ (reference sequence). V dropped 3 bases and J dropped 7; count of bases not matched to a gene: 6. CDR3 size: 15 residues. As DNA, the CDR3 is TGTGCCAGCAGCTTTCAGGGACAGACGAATTCACCCCTCCACTTT. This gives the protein CASSFQGQTNSPLHF.

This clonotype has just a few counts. The CDR3 sequence is CASNRLGTGMIGYTF. CDR3 coding DNA: TGTGCCAGCAATCGTCTGGGGACGGGTATGATAGGCTACACCTTC. V is TRBV27 and J is TRBJ1-2; possibly TRBD1 for D (5 bases). The V gene lost 7 bases and the J gene lost 8 bases, with 23 bases spanning the gap. Germline assignment: CDR1 MNHEY and CDR2 SMNVEV (reference sequence). The CDR3 is made up of 15 amino acids.

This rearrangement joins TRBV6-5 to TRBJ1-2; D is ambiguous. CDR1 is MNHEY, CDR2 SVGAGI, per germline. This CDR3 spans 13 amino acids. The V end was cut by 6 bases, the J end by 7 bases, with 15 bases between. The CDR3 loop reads CASSRALAGGYTF. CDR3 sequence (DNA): TGTGCCAGCAGCCGAGCCTTAGCCGGTGGCTACACCTTC.

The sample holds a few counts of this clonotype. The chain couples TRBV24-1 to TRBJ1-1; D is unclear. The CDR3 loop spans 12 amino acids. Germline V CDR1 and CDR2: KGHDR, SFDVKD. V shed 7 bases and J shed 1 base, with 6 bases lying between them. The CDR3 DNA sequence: TGTGCCACCAGCGAGGGGAACACTGAAGCTTTCTTT. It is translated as CATSEGNTEAFF.

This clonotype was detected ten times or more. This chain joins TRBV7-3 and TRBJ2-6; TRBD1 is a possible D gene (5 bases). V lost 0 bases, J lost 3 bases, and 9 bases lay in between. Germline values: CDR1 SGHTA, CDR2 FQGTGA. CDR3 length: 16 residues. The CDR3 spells CASSLTGASGANVLTF. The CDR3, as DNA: TGTGCCAGCAGCTTAACAGGGGCGAGTGGGGCCAACGTCCTGACTTTC. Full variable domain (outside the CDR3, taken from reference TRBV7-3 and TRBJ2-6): GAGVSQTPSNKVTEKGKYVELRCDPISGHTALYWYRQSLGQGPEFLIYFQGTGAADDSGLPNDRFFAVRPEGSVSTLKIQRTERGDSAVYLCASSLTGASGANVLTFGAGSRLTVL.

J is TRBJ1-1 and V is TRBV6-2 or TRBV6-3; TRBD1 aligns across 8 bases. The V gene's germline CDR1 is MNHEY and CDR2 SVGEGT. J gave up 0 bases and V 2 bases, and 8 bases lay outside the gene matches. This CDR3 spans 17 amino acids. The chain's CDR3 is CASSYPPGQVMNTEAFF. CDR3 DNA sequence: TGTGCCAGCAGTTACCCCCCGGGACAGGTTATGAACACTGAAGCTTTCTTT.